Shown below are 26 T cell receptor beta chains from a single sample sequenced in a study of T cell responses to AZD1222 COVID-19 vaccine. Generated by immunoSEQ multiplex PCR, the TCRdb table keeps only in-frame clones and is missing some. The table lists tens of thousands of clones, over 75% of them singletons, with about 14% in the top ten. The sequencing used peripheral blood, collected 28 days after the second AZD1222 dose. These receptors were collected from an adult who received the AZD1222 COVID-19 vaccine.

V gene TRBV28 combines with J gene TRBJ2-7, with 9 bases aligning to TRBD1. After removal of 10 bases from V and 5 bases from J, the junction contained 6 bases not matched to a gene. The CDR3 sequence is 12 residues long. Per germline, CDR1 MDHEN and CDR2 SYDVKM. CDR3 DNA: TGTGCCATCGGGACAGGGTTTAACGAGCAGTACTTC. Amino acids: CAIGTGFNEQYF.

The J gene is TRBJ1-2, the V gene TRBV7-9, with D hard to call. V was shortened by 0 bases and J by 8 bases, with 25 bases between the two germline ends. The CDR3 runs to 18 residues. Per germline, CDR1 SEHNR and CDR2 FQNEAQ (reference sequence). The CDR3 sequence is CASSLAKLGALPKRGYTF. DNA of the CDR3: TGTGCCAGCAGCTTAGCAAAACTCGGCGCTTTACCCAAGAGGGGCTACACCTTC.

This rearrangement joins TRBV5-4 to TRBJ2-2; 7 bases are shared with TRBD2. The CDR3 totals 16 residues. The junction had 5 bases not matched to a gene; V was cut back by 0 bases and J by 3 bases. Germline-derived CDR1 and CDR2 are SGHNT and YYREEE (reference sequence). The CDR3 is CASSLGPREDTGELFF. Here the CDR3 DNA reads TGTGCCAGCAGCTTGGGGCCCCGGGAGGACACCGGGGAGCTGTTTTTT.

This clone was seen only a few times. Different DNA sequences within this sample yield the same CDR3. The rearrangement joins TRBV5-1 to TRBJ1-1; D possibly corresponds to TRBD1 (5 bases). Deletions cut 4 bases from V and 2 bases from J, with 12 bases between. Germline-derived CDR1 and CDR2 are SGHRS and YFSETQ. This CDR3 is built from 14 residues. As DNA, the CDR3 is TGCGCCAGCAGCCCCGGGACGGGAAACACTGAAGCTTTCTTT. This translates into CASSPGTGNTEAFF.

V and J are TRBV9 and TRBJ2-3; 8 nucleotides match TRBD1. Germline V gene sequence: CDR1 SGDLS, CDR2 YYNGEE. After removal of 0 bases from V and 5 bases from J, the junction contained 2 bases not matched to a gene. The CDR3 totals 14 residues. CDR3 in DNA: TGTGCCAGCAGCGTAGAACAGGGGGGAGATACGCAGTATTTT. This gives the protein CASSVEQGGDTQYF.

This clone is a singleton in its sample. This chain joins TRBV5-4 and TRBJ1-3; weak D call: TRBD1 (5 bases). The CDR3 loop spans 16 amino acids. Germline V gene lookup returns CDR1 SGHNT and CDR2 YYREEE (reference sequence). V lost 0 bases to trimming and J lost 0 bases, with 10 bases between them. The CDR3: CASSLAGTVSGNTIYF. The CDR3 coding sequence is TGTGCCAGCAGCTTGGCCGGGACGGTCTCTGGAAACACCATATATTTT. Variable domain in full (rest from reference TRBV5-4 and TRBJ1-3): ETGVTQSPTHLIKTRGQQVTLRCSSQSGHNTVSWYQQALGQGPQFIFQYYREEENGRGNFPPRFSGLQFPNYSSELNVNALELDDSALYLCASSLAGTVSGNTIYFGEGSWLTVV.

The J gene is TRBJ2-1, the V gene TRBV5-4, with no clear D. This CDR3 is 16 amino acids long. Trimming removed 1 base at V and 3 bases at J, with 14 bases between. Germline CDR1 reads SGHNT; CDR2 reads YYREEE (reference sequence). Here the CDR3 DNA reads TGTGCCAGCAGCTTGCGCCTTGGGCCCCTCTACAATGAGCAGTTCTTC. It translates to CASSLRLGPLYNEQFF. The full variable domain, its missing parts supplied by reference TRBV5-4 and TRBJ2-1, is ETGVTQSPTHLIKTRGQQVTLRCSSQSGHNTVSWYQQALGQGPQFIFQYYREEENGRGNFPPRFSGLQFPNYSSELNVNALELDDSALYLCASSLRLGPLYNEQFFGPGTRLTVL.

The chain employs TRBV2 and TRBJ2-1, with 9 bases matching TRBD2. Germline V lookup: CDR1 SNHLY, CDR2 FYNNEI. After removal of 5 bases from V and 9 bases from J, the junction contained 11 bases not matched to a gene. The CDR3 length is 15 residues. The CDR3 here is CASSPKRGAGSEQFF. The CDR3 DNA sequence: TGTGCCAGCAGTCCGAAGCGGGGGGCTGGCAGTGAGCAGTTCTTC.

The chain couples TRBV19 to TRBJ1-2; TRBD1 might be the D (5 bases). This CDR3 contains 14 residues. Germline CDR1 reads LNHDA; CDR2 reads SQIVND (reference sequence). Trimming stripped 6 bases from V and 3 bases from J, with 14 bases between. In nucleotides, the CDR3 is TGTGCCAGTAGGGGGACCGGCGAGGACTATGGCTACACCTTC. As protein: CASRGTGEDYGYTF.

In its sample, this clone was seen once. This chain joins TRBV7-9 and TRBJ1-3, with 9 bases lining up with TRBD1. The CDR3 consists of 15 residues. Losses at the gene ends were 6 bases for V and 4 bases for J; bases not matched to a gene: 7. Looked up from germline, CDR1 is SEHNR and CDR2 is FQNEAQ (reference sequence). The CDR3 here is CASSRTGVEGNTIYF. The CDR3 DNA is TGTGCCAGCAGTAGGACAGGGGTGGAAGGAAACACCATATATTTT.

This clone was recorded once. The V and J genes are TRBV7-2 and TRBJ2-7; 10 nucleotides agree with TRBD2. Germline V gene sequence: CDR1 SGHTA, CDR2 FQGNSA. The trim removed 3 bases at V and 0 bases at J, leaving 8 bases unmatched. The CDR3 length is 17 residues. CDR3 amino acids: CASSLVHLAGDSYEQYF. CDR3 nucleotides: TGTGCCAGCAGCTTGGTCCACCTAGCGGGGGACTCCTACGAGCAGTACTTC.

The CDR3 protein is CASKRTFQETQYF. CDR3 DNA: TGTGCCAGCAAGAGGACGTTCCAAGAGACCCAGTACTTC. This chain connects TRBV5-4 to TRBJ2-5; D is uncertain. V lost 6 bases and J lost 1, with 10 bases in between. Germline V lookup: CDR1 SGHNT, CDR2 YYREEE (reference sequence). The CDR3 is 13 residues long.

The chain combines TRBV11-1 with TRBJ1-1; the D is unclear. Per the germline V gene, CDR1 is SGHAT and CDR2 is FQDESV (reference sequence). Trimming removed 6 bases at V and 5 bases at J, with 10 bases between. The CDR3 loop spans 12 amino acids. CDR3 residues: CASRTVGTEAFF. CDR3 DNA sequence: TGTGCCAGCAGAACGGTTGGGACTGAAGCTTTCTTT. Full variable domain (outside the CDR3, taken from reference TRBV11-1 and TRBJ1-1): EAEVAQSPRYKITEKSQAVAFWCDPISGHATLYWYRQILGQGPELLVQFQDESVVDDSQLPKDRFSAERLKGVDSTLKIQPAELGDSAMYLCASRTVGTEAFFGQGTRLTVV.

The chain couples TRBV7-2 to TRBJ2-7, with D perhaps given as TRBD1 or TRBD2 (5 bases each). V lost 4 bases to trimming and J lost 0 bases, with 13 bases between them. The CDR3 extends over 15 amino acids. The germline gives CDR1 SGHTA, CDR2 FQGNSA. As DNA, the CDR3 is TGTGCCAGCAGCTACGACGGGACGTCCTCCTACGAGCAGTACTTC. The encoded protein is CASSYDGTSSYEQYF.

The V gene is TRBV7-3, the J gene TRBJ2-7, with a weak D call TRBD2 (5 bases). Germline-derived CDR1 and CDR2 are SGHTA and FQGTGA. There are 15 residues in the CDR3. Trimming took 1 base from V and 0 from J, leaving 10 bases between them. The CDR3 loop reads CASSLNVGSSYEQYF. In nucleotides, the CDR3 is TGTGCCAGCAGCTTAAATGTGGGGAGCTCCTACGAGCAGTACTTC.

This chain links TRBV28 with TRBJ1-1; 8 positions agree with TRBD1. The V and J ends lost 5 bases and 1 base, in that order; junction bases with no gene match: 6. The germline V gene encodes CDR1 MDHEN and CDR2 SYDVKM. The CDR3 consists of 15 residues. The CDR3 here is CASSPGGRANTEAFF. The CDR3 coding sequence is TGTGCCAGCAGTCCAGGGGGCAGGGCGAACACTGAAGCTTTCTTT.

The chain links TRBV7-2 to TRBJ1-2, with 12 bases fitting TRBD1. Germline V gives CDR1 SGHTA, CDR2 FQGNSA. This CDR3 comprises 14 residues. After removal of 5 bases from V and 5 bases from J, the junction contained 3 bases not matched to a gene. In DNA form, the CDR3 reads TGTGCCAGCAGCGGGGACAGGGGGCCGTATGGCTACACCTTC. It specifies CASSGDRGPYGYTF.

The gene calls are TRBV6-5 and TRBJ2-1, with D uncertain. CDR3 length: 10 residues. Germline CDR1 is MNHEY and CDR2 is SVGAGI. The V gene lost 10 bases and the J gene lost 6 bases, with 7 bases spanning the gap. CDR3 residues: CATRANEQFF. The CDR3, as DNA: TGTGCCACGCGAGCCAATGAGCAGTTCTTC.

The chain carries TRBV15 and TRBJ1-3; D not resolved. V lost 0 bases and J 4 bases, leaving 10 bases between the germline ends. The CDR3 sequence is 15 residues long. Germline CDR1 is LNHNV and CDR2 is YYDKDF (reference sequence). DNA for the CDR3: TGTGCCACCAGCAGAGATTTCGGGTCGGGAAACACCATATATTTT. Its protein is CATSRDFGSGNTIYF.

CDR3 region: CASSFGGTRSPLHF. As DNA, the CDR3 is TGTGCCAGCAGCTTTGGGGGGACGAGGTCACCCCTCCACTTT. This rearrangement joins TRBV5-6 to TRBJ1-6; TRBD1 might be the D (5 bases). The germline V gene encodes CDR1 SGHDT and CDR2 YYEEEE. Trimming removed 2 bases from V and 10 bases from J, with 13 bases in between. The CDR3 loop spans 14 amino acids.

The chain has TRBV7-2 and TRBJ2-7; D is possibly TRBD1 or TRBD2 (5 bases each). V lost 5 bases, J lost 6 bases, and 26 bases lay in between. The germline V gene encodes CDR1 SGHTA and CDR2 FQGNSA. There are 17 residues in the CDR3. The DNA of the CDR3 is TGTGCCAGCAGCAAGGCCGCGGGCAGGGTAGCCGCATTCGAGCAGTACTTC. This gives the protein CASSKAAGRVAAFEQYF.

V is TRBV3-1 (or the pseudogene TRBV3-2) and J is TRBJ1-1, with TRBD1 identical over 7 bases. Germline values: CDR1 LGHDT, CDR2 YNNKEL (reference sequence). V lost 4 bases, J lost 0 bases, and 11 bases stayed unmatched. The CDR3 spans 17 residues. The CDR3 nucleotides read TGTGCCAGCAGCCGCGATCGGACAGGAGAGGTGAACACTGAAGCTTTCTTT. Protein product: CASSRDRTGEVNTEAFF.

This clone was picked up one time. This chain connects TRBV6-6 to TRBJ2-5; D is ambiguous. The length of the CDR3 is 11 residues. With 5 bases removed from V and 2 bases from J, the gap between germline ends came to 3 bases. Germline CDR1 is MNHNY and CDR2 is SVGAGI (reference sequence). The CDR3 coding sequence is TGTGCCAGCAGTCAACAAGAGACCCAGTACTTC. This gives the protein CASSQQETQYF.

This sequence joins TRBV14 and TRBJ1-4; D gene uncertain. Per the germline V gene, CDR1 is SGHDN and CDR2 is FVKESK. CDR3 length equals 12 residues. The V and J ends lost 9 bases and 12 bases respectively, with 17 bases between them. The CDR3 sequence: CASIKRELQLFF. In nucleotides, the CDR3 is TGTGCCAGTATTAAGAGGGAATTACAACTGTTTTTT.

The chain recombines TRBV5-1 with TRBJ2-7, with TRBD1 identical over 10 bases. The V and J ends lost 3 bases and 2 bases, in that order; junction bases with no gene match: 5. This CDR3 has 15 amino acids. Germline assignment: CDR1 SGHRS and CDR2 YFSETQ. The CDR3 DNA sequence: TGCGCCAGCAGCTCGGGACAGGGGAGGACCTACGAGCAGTACTTC. This gives the protein CASSSGQGRTYEQYF.

The chain links TRBV10-3 to TRBJ2-1; the match to TRBD1 covers 7 bases. Germline trimming cut 0 bases from V and 11 bases from J; bases unmatched to any gene: 7. The CDR3 sequence is 14 residues long. The germline gives CDR1 ENHRY, CDR2 SYGVKD. CDR3 residues: CAISESGDSLQQFF. The CDR3 nucleotides are TGTGCCATCAGTGAGTCTGGGGACAGCCTTCAGCAGTTCTTC.